This is a list of T cell receptor beta chains from one sample in a study of blood T cell repertoires in COVID-19. Generated by immunoSEQ multiplex PCR, the TCRdb table keeps only in-frame clones and is missing some. The sample records 85,000 to 130,000 clones, roughly 84% being singletons. Specimen: peripheral blood. The receptors derive from a man in his 60s with acute or convalescent COVID-19. The CDR3 runs from the conserved cysteine through the conserved F or W. The D gene is left open where the match is weak. Clone size is stated in some rows and not others, as once, few, many or a class when expanded.

TRBJ1-1 . . TRBV6-5 TGTGCCAGCAGTCAGGGTCCGAACACTGAAGCTTTCTTT CASSQGPNTEAFF
TRBJ2-5 . . TRBV19 TGTGCCAGTAGTACCCCCAGGGGACCCCAAGAGACCCAGTACTTC CASSTPRGPQETQYF
TRBJ2-7 . . TRBV2 TGTGCCAGCAGGGAGCGCTACGAGCAGTACTTC CASRERYEQYF
TRBJ2-1 TRBD2 . TRBV5-1 TGCGCCAGCAGCCGAGGCGGGAGTTACGGTGAGCAGTTCTTC CASSRGGSYGEQFF
TRBJ1-2 . . TRBV5-4 TGTGCCAGCAGCTTGGAACGGGTTGGTGGCTACACCTTC CASSLERVGGYTF
TRBJ2-5 TRBD1 . TRBV5-6 TGTGCCAGCAGCTCGGACAGGACCCAAGAGACCCAGTACTTC CASSSDRTQETQYF
TRBJ2-1 TRBD2 . TRBV5-1 TGCGCCAGCAGCTTGGGGACTAGCGGGAATGAGCAGTTCTTC CASSLGTSGNEQFF
TRBJ2-2 . once TRBV5-1 TGCGCCAGCAGCTTGGGCCCTGGGACAAGCTACACCGGGGAGCTGTTTTTT CASSLGPGTSYTGELFF
TRBJ1-5 . . TRBV2 TGTGCCAGCAGTGAAATGGCACGCAATCAGCCCCAGCATTTT CASSEMARNQPQHF
TRBJ2-3 TRBD2 . TRBV10-3 TGTGCCATCAGTGAGGGACTAGCGGGAGCGACAGATACGCAGTATTTT CAISEGLAGATDTQYF
TRBJ1-1 . . TRBV18 TGTGCCAGCTCACCTTCCAGTCAGGACACTGAAGCTTTCTTT CASSPSSQDTEAFF
TRBJ2-7 TRBD1 . TRBV29-1 TGCAGCGTTGAGACAGGGCCGGGTGAGCAGTACTTC CSVETGPGEQYF
TRBJ1-1 . . TRBV5-4 TGTGCCAGCAGCTCCACAGGGATCACTGAAGCTTTCTTT CASSSTGITEAFF
TRBJ2-2 TRBD1 . TRBV14 TGTGCCAGCAGCCAACGACAGGGCTTGACCGGGGAGCTGTTTTTT CASSQRQGLTGELFF
TRBJ2-1 . few TRBV11-2 TGTGCCAGCAGCTTAGCGGCGGGACCCTACAATGAGCAGTTCTTC CASSLAAGPYNEQFF
TRBJ1-2 TRBD1 . TRBV15 TGTGCCACCAGCAGAGGCAATGACAGGGGCTATGGCTACACCTTC CATSRGNDRGYGYTF
TRBJ1-4 . . TRBV5-1 TGCGCCAGCAGCTTGAGGCCCGGGATGGGGGAAAAACTGTTTTTT CASSLRPGMGEKLFF
TRBJ2-1 . . TRBV11-2 TGTGCCAGCAGCCCCCTAGTAGCGGCTAGCTCCTACAATGAGCAGTTCTTC CASSPLVAASSYNEQFF
TRBJ1-2 . . TRBV7-8 TGTGCCAGCAGCTTAGGGGGGCGGAGAAACTATGGCTACACCTTC CASSLGGRRNYGYTF
TRBJ2-7 TRBD2 . TRBV3-1/TRBV3-2 TGTGCCAGCAGCCATTCCCCGGGACTAGCGGGGGACTACTCCTACGAGCAGTACTTC CASSHSPGLAGDYSYEQYF
TRBJ2-2 . . TRBV2 TGTGCCAGCAGTGATACTCGCGGAAACACCGGGGAGCTGTTTTTT CASSDTRGNTGELFF
TRBJ1-2 . . TRBV12-3/TRBV12-4 TGTGCCAGCAGTTTCCAGGGCCGCGGCTACACCTTC CASSFQGRGYTF
TRBJ2-1 TRBD2 once TRBV9 TGTGCCAGCAGCCCAGGGACTAGCGTCTACAATGAGCAGTTCTTC CASSPGTSVYNEQFF
TRBJ2-7 . . TRBV11-1 TGTGCCAGCAGCTGGAGGAGGGCCTACGAGCAGTACTTC CASSWRRAYEQYF
TRBJ2-3 TRBD2 . TRBV18 TGTGCCAGCTCACCAAGCGGGGCTGGCACAGATACGCAGTATTTT CASSPSGAGTDTQYF
TRBJ2-1 TRBD2 . TRBV4-2 TGTGCCAGCAGCCAAGATACTAGCGGGGCCTACAATGAGCAGTTCTTC CASSQDTSGAYNEQFF
TRBJ1-1 . . TRBV18 TGTGCCAGCTCACCATCCTTAGGGGGCACTGAAGCTTTCTTT CASSPSLGGTEAFF
TRBJ2-3 . . TRBV27 TGTGCCAGCAGTAAAGCCTTTTCAGGGCCGCGTACGCAGTATTTT CASSKAFSGPRTQYF
TRBJ1-2 TRBD1 . TRBV7-6 TGTGCCAGCAGCTTAGATCCGGACAGGGCGCGTTCAGGTGGCTACACCTTC CASSLDPDRARSGGYTF
TRBJ2-1 . . TRBV3-1/TRBV3-2 TGTGCCAGCAGCCAAGATCAATTGGGCCGACAGCAGTTCTTC CASSQDQLGRQQFF
TRBJ2-3 TRBD2 . TRBV10-1 TGCGCCAGCAGTGAGACCGGGAGGGAGGCAGATACGCAGTATTTT CASSETGREADTQYF
TRBJ2-2 TRBD1 . TRBV12-5 TGTGCTAGTGGTTTGGACCGGGACAGGACATCTCGGGAGCTGTTTTTT CASGLDRDRTSRELFF
TRBJ1-3 . . TRBV27 TGTGCCAGCAGTCGGGGGGATGGAAACACCATATATTTT CASSRGDGNTIYF
TRBJ1-2 TRBD1 few TRBV28 TGTGCCAGCACCTCTCCAACAGGGGGAGAATATGGCTACACCTTC CASTSPTGGEYGYTF
TRBJ1-3 TRBD1 few TRBV4-1 TGCGCCAGCAGCCGACAGGGGCTGGTGCTCTCTGGAAACACCATATATTTT CASSRQGLVLSGNTIYF
TRBJ2-3 . . TRBV5-1 TGCGCCAGCAGCCCGGGTCAACCAGATACGCAGTATTTT CASSPGQPDTQYF
TRBJ1-6 TRBD1 . TRBV6-1 TGTGCCAGCAGTGAACTCCAGGGGGCAAGATCACCCCTCCACTTT CASSELQGARSPLHF
TRBJ1-2 TRBD1 once TRBV3-1/TRBV3-2 TGTGCCAGCAGCCAACGGGACAGCACGCATGGCTACACCTTC CASSQRDSTHGYTF
TRBJ2-7 TRBD1 . TRBV5-1 TGCGCCAGCAGATTCACCGGGACAGCCTACGAGCAGTACTTC CASRFTGTAYEQYF
TRBJ2-7 TRBD2 . TRBV6-5 TGTGCCAGCAGTCCAGCGGGGGTCCCCTACGAGCAGTACTTC CASSPAGVPYEQYF
TRBJ2-1 TRBD2 . TRBV27 TGTGCCAGCAGTTCAAACCTACTCCTAGCGGGAGGGTACAATGAGCAGTTCTTC CASSSNLLLAGGYNEQFF
TRBJ1-2 . . TRBV11-2 TGTGCCAGCAGCTTAGCAGGGTCAACTAACTATGGCTACACCTTC CASSLAGSTNYGYTF
TRBJ2-3 TRBD2 . TRBV5-1 TGCGCCAGCAGCTTGGCCGGTAGCGGGAGTAACGGAGATACGCAGTATTTT CASSLAGSGSNGDTQYF
TRBJ1-2 . . TRBV19 TGTGCCAGTAGCTCAGGGGTGGGGGACGCTTCCAGTTCTTATGGCTACACCTTC CASSSGVGDASSSYGYTF
TRBJ1-5 TRBD1 . TRBV2 TGTGCCAGCAGTACCGACAGGGTCGCACAGCCCCAGCATTTT CASSTDRVAQPQHF
TRBJ2-5 . . TRBV19 TGTGCCAGTAGTATAGCCGGAGAGACCCAGTACTTC CASSIAGETQYF
TRBJ1-6 . . TRBV30 TGTGCCTGGAGTGTAAGCGGCTATAATTCACCCCTCCACTTT CAWSVSGYNSPLHF
TRBJ1-2 TRBD1 . TRBV5-5 TGTGCCAGCAGCTTGGCGGTACAGGGGCGATATGGCTACACCTTC CASSLAVQGRYGYTF